Described below is a single TCR beta chain sequence and its context. Its target is unknown. V lost 3 bases to trimming and J lost 6 bases, with 13 bases between them. CDR1 is ENHRY, CDR2 SYGVKD, per germline. The CDR3 loop spans 14 amino acids. This table comes from immunoSEQ multiplex PCR, and its TCRdb copy is limited to in-frame clones, with some not included. The table has roughly 40,000 clones, around 86% seen once. The data were taken from a study of PD-1 blockade in classical Hodgkin lymphoma. Study conclusions and caveats: Significant TCR diversity gains by C4D1 occurred in CD4+ but not CD8+ cells.

With no exception, relapse followed autologous stem cell transplantation in all patients, and brentuximab vedotin exposure varied. Material: peripheral blood mononuclear cells (PBMCs), obtained at baseline. This chain links TRBV10-3 with TRBJ2-3; TRBD2 is a possible D gene (5 bases). The receptor was derived from a human donor with classical Hodgkin lymphoma. The CDR3 loop is CAISDPGLADTQYF. The CDR3 bases are TGTGCCATCAGTGACCCCGGGCTAGCCGATACGCAGTATTTT.